Described below is a single T cell receptor beta chain sequence and its context. The sample comes from a study of patients and donors after allogeneic stem cell transplantation. The V gene's germline CDR1 is SGHAT and CDR2 FQDESV (reference sequence). The CDR3 sequence is 14 residues long. With 6 bases clipped from V and 10 bases from J, the junction kept 13 bases outside the gene matches. TCRdb re-analysed the RT-PCR reads in MiXCR, keeping a single row per CDR3 protein. The sample has some 200,000 distinct CDR3 sequences, 40% to 45% seen once. The TCR comes from a human donor who was either an allogeneic HSCT recipient or a stem cell or donor lymphocyte infusion donor (not recorded which). It is not recorded whose cells these are; they may come from a transplant donor. The sequenced sample consisted of blood, either unsorted or a sorted T cell fraction (not recorded which). The chain recombines TRBV11-1 with TRBJ1-1, with 8 bases that match TRBD1. CDR3 bases: TGTGCCAGCAGTCGCTCGGGACAGGCCGCACGAGCTTTCTTT. As protein: CASSRSGQAARAFF.